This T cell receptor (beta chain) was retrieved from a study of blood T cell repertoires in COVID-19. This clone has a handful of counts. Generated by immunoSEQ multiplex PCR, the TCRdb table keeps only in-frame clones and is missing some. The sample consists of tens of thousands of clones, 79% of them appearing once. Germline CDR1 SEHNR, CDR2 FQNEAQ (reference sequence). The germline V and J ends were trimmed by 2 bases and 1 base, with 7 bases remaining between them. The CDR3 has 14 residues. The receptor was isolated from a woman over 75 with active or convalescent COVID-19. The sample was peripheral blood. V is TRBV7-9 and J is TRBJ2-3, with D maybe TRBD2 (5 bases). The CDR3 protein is CASSLLGGTDTQYF. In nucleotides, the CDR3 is TGTGCCAGCAGCTTACTGGGAGGCACAGATACGCAGTATTTT.